This TCR beta chain comes out of a study of graft-versus-host responses after intestinal transplantation. For this clone: Its antigen is currently unknown.

Trimming removed 5 bases from V and 5 bases from J; junction bases left unmatched: 3. The CDR3 loop spans 13 amino acids. Germline values: CDR1 SGHTA, CDR2 FQGTGA. Method: immunoSEQ multiplex PCR; TCRdb's copy keeps in-frame clones and lacks some. Among about 100,000 clones listed, about nine tenths were seen once. Here the sequenced sample was unstimulated CD8+ T cells sorted from spleen or lymph node cells, taken before intestinal transplant. V gene TRBV7-3 combines with J gene TRBJ2-7; 10 nucleotides align to TRBD1. The clonotype originates from a human donor who received an intestinal transplant. CDR3 in amino acids: CASSRDRGDEQYF. For the CDR3, the DNA is TGTGCCAGCAGCCGGGACAGGGGTGACGAGCAGTACTTC.